Listed here are 25 T cell receptor beta chains from one sample, sequenced in a study of Ad26.COV2.S vaccination and SARS-CoV-2 variants. TCRdb keeps only in-frame clones here, not all; method: immunoSEQ multiplex PCR. The sample yields roughly 100,000 clones, over 70% seen once. Sample: peripheral blood, taken after recovery from COVID-19. The receptors derive from a human donor who had recovered from COVID-19.

The gene calls are TRBV5-4 and TRBJ1-1; a weak D match, TRBD1 (6 bases). There are 14 residues in the CDR3. V lost 4 bases and J 3 bases, leaving 13 bases between the germline ends. Germline CDR1 and CDR2: SGHNT and YYREEE (reference sequence). The chain's CDR3 is CASSRKGGDTEAFF. For the CDR3, the DNA is TGTGCCAGCAGCCGAAAGGGGGGAGACACTGAAGCTTTCTTT.

This chain links TRBV5-4 with TRBJ2-3; 10 positions match TRBD1. CDR3 length: 16 residues. After removal of 3 bases from V and 5 bases from J, the junction contained 9 bases not matched to a gene. Germline values: CDR1 SGHNT, CDR2 YYREEE (reference sequence). CDR3 sequence reads: CASSWGQGPRVDTQYF. DNA of the CDR3: TGTGCCAGCAGCTGGGGACAGGGGCCACGGGTAGATACGCAGTATTTT.

This chain joins TRBV10-3 and TRBJ1-5; D not certain. V lost 2 bases and J 5 bases, leaving 4 bases between the germline ends. Germline CDR1 is ENHRY and CDR2 is SYGVKD. This CDR3 region has 12 residues. The CDR3: CAISEADQPQHF. CDR3 coding DNA: TGTGCCATCAGTGAGGCTGATCAGCCCCAGCATTTT.

This clone was found a few times. This chain links TRBV19 with TRBJ1-3; D is ambiguous. Germline values: CDR1 LNHDA, CDR2 SQIVND (reference sequence). Between the trimmed V and J ends, which lost 0 bases and 4 bases, there was a span of 13 bases. This CDR3 region has 16 residues. In DNA form, the CDR3 reads TGTGCCAGTAGTATAGACCCCTACAGTCCCGGAAACACCATATATTTT. Translating it yields CASSIDPYSPGNTIYF. The whole variable domain, filled in from reference TRBV19 and TRBJ1-3, reads DGGITQSPKYLFRKEGQNVTLSCEQNLNHDAMYWYRQDPGQGLRLIYYSQIVNDFQKGDIAEGYSVSREKKESFPLTVTSAQKNPTAFYLCASSIDPYSPGNTIYFGEGSWLTVV.

With regard to this clone: Distinct nucleotide sequences in the sample also encode this CDR3. The chain carries TRBV15 and TRBJ2-5, with D possibly being TRBD1 or TRBD2 (6 bases each). V lost 0 bases, J lost 4 bases, and 15 bases lay in between. Per germline, CDR1 LNHNV and CDR2 YYDKDF (reference sequence). The CDR3 sequence is 16 residues long. Written as DNA, the CDR3 is TGTGCCACCAGCAGAGATCGGGGGCAGGGAAGAGAGACCCAGTACTTC. Its translation is CATSRDRGQGRETQYF.

The CDR3 bases are TGCGCCAGCAGCCAAGAGGACAGACTGATCTACAATGAGCAGTTCTTC. Encoded protein: CASSQEDRLIYNEQFF. The rearrangement links TRBV4-3 to TRBJ2-1; a possible D gene is TRBD1 (6 bases). Trimming shortened V by 0 bases and J by 3 bases, and 12 bases separated the two germline ends. This CDR3 has 16 residues. Germline-derived CDR1 and CDR2 are LGHNA and YSLEER.

Points on this clone: The DNA is omitted, as the CDR3 cannot be located on it reliably, and the CDR3 follows TCRdb's listing. This chain links TRBV5-4 with TRBJ1-6. The CDR3 spans 17 amino acids, including both terminal residues. Germline V gene sequence: CDR1 SGHNT, CDR2 YYREEE (reference sequence). The CDR3 spells CASSSTLGSSYNSPLHF.

This clone was seen a handful of times. The chain is built from TRBV5-4 and TRBJ2-5, with a tentative D call TRBD1 (5 bases). Deletions cut 7 bases from V and 2 bases from J, with 12 bases between. The CDR3 runs 13 residues. Per germline, CDR1 SGHNT and CDR2 YYREEE (reference sequence). The DNA for the CDR3 is TGTGCCAGCGGGAACAGGAAACAAGAGACCCAGTACTTC. Protein sequence: CASGNRKQETQYF.

The CDR3 coding sequence is TGTGCCAGTAGTATATTGCGGCCGGGCACTAACTATGGCTACACCTTC. As protein: CASSILRPGTNYGYTF. This rearrangement joins TRBV19 to TRBJ1-2; D gene unclear. This CDR3 has 16 residues. The V gene's germline CDR1 is LNHDA and CDR2 SQIVND (reference sequence). Trimming stripped 2 bases from V and 0 bases from J, with 13 bases between. Supplemented by reference TRBV19 and TRBJ1-2, the full variable domain reads DGGITQSPKYLFRKEGQNVTLSCEQNLNHDAMYWYRQDPGQGLRLIYYSQIVNDFQKGDIAEGYSVSREKKESFPLTVTSAQKNPTAFYLCASSILRPGTNYGYTFGSGTRLTVV.

This clone came up a few times. V gene TRBV2 combines with J gene TRBJ2-7; 9 bases line up with TRBD1. This CDR3 has 13 residues. V was clipped by 4 bases and J by 7 bases; unmatched bases: 5. CDR1 is SNHLY and CDR2 is FYNNEI in the germline V gene. CDR3 in amino acids: CASSGDRVREQYF. In DNA form, the CDR3 reads TGTGCCAGCAGTGGGGACAGGGTGCGAGAGCAGTACTTC. The variable domain in full, completed from reference TRBV2 and TRBJ2-7, reads EPEVTQTPSHQVTQMGQEVILRCVPISNHLYFYWYRQILGQKVEFLVSFYNNEISEKSEIFDDQFSVERPDGSNFTLKIRSTKLEDSAMYFCASSGDRVREQYFGPGTRLTVT.

The gene calls are TRBV11-3 and TRBJ2-4, with TRBD1 matching 7 bases. Germline loops: CDR1 SGHNT, CDR2 YENEEA. CDR3 size: 13 residues. The J segment lost 11 bases and the V segment lost 5 bases, leaving 9 bases of the junction unmatched. As DNA, the CDR3 is TGTGCCAGCAGCGTGGGCCCCGACAGGGTTCAGTACTTC. It encodes CASSVGPDRVQYF.

The V and J genes are TRBV6-6 and TRBJ1-1; the D gene is possibly TRBD1 (5 bases). V was trimmed by 8 bases and J by 4 bases, leaving 14 bases between them. This CDR3 contains 13 residues. CDR1 MNHNY and CDR2 SVGAGI come from the germline V gene (reference sequence). The CDR3: CASEGHLSTEAFF. The CDR3 DNA reads as TGTGCCAGCGAGGGGCACCTTAGCACTGAAGCTTTCTTT.

The genes are TRBV20-1 and TRBJ2-3; TRBD2 aligns across 13 bases. Germline V gene lookup returns CDR1 DFQATT and CDR2 SNEGSKA (reference sequence). The CDR3 spans 16 residues. V shed 6 bases and J 1 base; nucleotides not matched to a gene: 7. The CDR3 sequence is CSASGLAGARTDTQYF. CDR3 DNA: TGCAGTGCCAGTGGACTAGCGGGGGCCCGCACAGATACGCAGTATTTT.

The chain combines TRBV4-1 with TRBJ1-3, with D tentatively TRBD1 (5 bases). The germline gives CDR1 MGHRA, CDR2 YSYEKL. Trimming removed 3 bases from V and 7 bases from J, with 19 bases in between. The CDR3 has 16 residues. Written as DNA, the CDR3 is TGCGCCAGCAGCCAGGACCGGGACCCACGGGGGAACACCATATATTTT. Its protein product is CASSQDRDPRGNTIYF.

This clone was picked up a small number of times. Here the CDR3 DNA reads TGTGCCAGCAGCTCTCAGCTCGGTGGGAGCACTGAAGCTTTCTTT. This codes for CASSSQLGGSTEAFF. The rearrangement uses TRBV7-9 and TRBJ1-1; D remains ambiguous. The CDR3 totals 15 residues. V lost 4 bases and J lost 4, with 16 bases in between. The germline V gene has CDR1 SEHNR and CDR2 FQNEAQ (reference sequence).

The genes are TRBV28 and TRBJ1-4; maybe TRBD1 (5 bases). Trimming removed 8 bases at V and 2 bases at J, with 9 bases between. Germline values: CDR1 MDHEN, CDR2 SYDVKM. The CDR3 runs to 13 residues. The CDR3 nucleotides read TGTGCCAGCGGGGGTCGGACTAATGAAAAACTGTTTTTT. Its protein product is CASGGRTNEKLFF.

The chain recombines TRBV13 with TRBJ2-2; no clear D. Trimming cost V 6 bases and J 3 bases, with 17 bases left between them. The germline V gene encodes CDR1 PRHDT and CDR2 FYEKMQ (reference sequence). This CDR3 contains 16 residues. DNA for the CDR3: TGTGCCAGCAGTTTGACCGTGCAGTATCACACCGGGGAGCTGTTTTTT. It encodes CASSLTVQYHTGELFF. Full variable domain (remainder filled in from reference TRBV13 and TRBJ2-2): AAGVIQSPRHLIKEKRETATLKCYPIPRHDTVYWYQQGPGQDPQFLISFYEKMQSDKGSIPDRFSAQQFSDYHSELNMSSLELGDSALYFCASSLTVQYHTGELFFGEGSRLTVL.

V and J are TRBV7-2 and TRBJ1-5; D call uncertain. The V gene lost 2 bases and the J gene lost 4 bases, with 12 bases spanning the gap. The CDR3 is 15 residues long. The germline gives CDR1 SGHTA, CDR2 FQGNSA. CDR3 in DNA: TGTGCCAGCAGCTTATTAACGAGGGCGAATCAGCCCCAGCATTTT. Translating gives CASSLLTRANQPQHF.

The rearrangement uses TRBV7-9 and TRBJ2-3, with TRBD1 matching over 8 bases. Germline V gene lookup returns CDR1 SEHNR and CDR2 FQNEAQ (reference sequence). V was pared by 5 bases and J by 0 bases, with 7 bases of the junction left unmatched. This CDR3 has 16 residues. CDR3 bases: TGTGCCAGCAGCAAAGGGACAGGCCCTAGCACAGATACGCAGTATTTT. This sequence encodes CASSKGTGPSTDTQYF.

The chain employs TRBV21-1 and TRBJ2-2; TRBD1, the table's D call, was not compared with the DNA. TRBV21-1 is marked as a pseudogene. The CDR3 runs 17 residues. CDR3: CASSKWERGQDTGELFF. For the CDR3, the DNA is TGTGCCAGCAGCAAATGGGAGAGGGGGCAGGACACCGGGGAGCTGTTTTTT.

V usage is TRBV28 and J usage is TRBJ2-3; D possibly corresponds to TRBD1 (5 bases). The CDR3 has 12 amino acids. The germline V and J ends were trimmed by 6 bases and 1 base, with 5 bases remaining between them. Germline lookup yields CDR1 MDHEN and CDR2 SYDVKM. The CDR3 loop is CASRQGTDTQYF. The CDR3 region has the DNA TGTGCCAGCAGACAGGGCACAGATACGCAGTATTTT.

This clone was detected a few times. This chain links TRBV6-5 with TRBJ1-2; D gene unclear. CDR3 length: 14 residues. The V gene lost 7 bases and the J gene lost 7 bases, with 19 bases spanning the gap. Germline values: CDR1 MNHEY, CDR2 SVGAGI. The CDR3 DNA is TGTGCCAGCACGCTCGAAGGGCGGCAGCGTGGCTACACCTTC. Residues: CASTLEGRQRGYTF.

The chain couples TRBV11-2 to TRBJ2-1, with 8 bases aligning to TRBD2. This CDR3 is built from 16 residues. Trimming removed 3 bases from V and 2 bases from J; junction bases left unmatched: 6. Germline V CDR1 and CDR2: SGHAT, FQNNGV. CDR3 sequence (DNA): TGTGCCAGCAGCTTGTCCAGCGGGGGTACCTACAATGAGCAGTTCTTC. It translates to CASSLSSGGTYNEQFF.

The genes are TRBV16 and TRBJ1-2; TRBD1 aligns across 8 bases. The CDR3 loop spans 14 amino acids. Looked up from germline, CDR1 is KGHSY and CDR2 is FQNENV. The V gene end was trimmed by 4 bases and the J gene end by 2 bases; junction bases not matched to a gene: 3. The CDR3 loop is CASSPRQGNYGYTF. The CDR3, as DNA: TGTGCCAGCAGCCCCAGACAGGGGAACTATGGCTACACCTTC.

The chain joins TRBV29-1 to TRBJ1-1, with 7 bases matching TRBD1. Trimming cost V 4 bases and J 4 bases; bases outside gene matches: 6. Germline V gives CDR1 SQVTM, CDR2 ANQGSEA. The CDR3 runs 13 residues. CDR3 coding DNA: TGCAGCGTTGCACAGGGGATGAGCACTGAAGCTTTCTTT. It translates to CSVAQGMSTEAFF. The complete variable domain, with remaining parts taken from reference TRBV29-1 and TRBJ1-1, reads SAVISQKPSRDICQRGTSLTIQCQVDSQVTMMFWYRQQPGQSLTLIATANQGSEATYESGFVIDKFPISRPNLTFSTLTVSNMSPEDSSIYLCSVAQGMSTEAFFGQGTRLTVV.